This T cell receptor beta chain was profiled in a study of a mutant IDH1 vaccine in newly diagnosed glioma. Turning to the study itself: Vaccines were begun 4-6 weeks after radiotherapy alone, or with temozolomide cycles. Sex among treated patients split approximately 62% male, around 38% female; mean age was roughly 40 years. Whole-study findings and limits: Vaccination induced immune responses in about 93% of patients.

Comment on this clone: What it binds is unknown.

The repertoire was sequenced with immunoSEQ multiplex PCR; TCRdb's copy has only in-frame clones and lacks some. The sample has approximately 34,000 clones; about nine tenths are singletons. This sample's time point: week 47, end of study. Alongside topical imiquimod, each dose of vaccine comprised 300 ug of mutant IDH1 20-mer peptide. Germline V gene sequence: CDR1 SGHKS, CDR2 YYEKEE (reference sequence). This CDR3 is 16 amino acids long. V lost 1 base and J lost 2, with 15 bases in between. This specimen consisted of PBMCs, obtained from a glioma patient whose treatment included an IDH1 peptide vaccine. V is TRBV5-5 and J is TRBJ1-2; D is ambiguous. The TCR comes from a middle-aged man with glioma. CDR3 sequence reads: CASSLSGNKVNYGYTF. The CDR3 coding sequence is TGTGCCAGCAGCTTGTCGGGGAATAAGGTCAACTATGGCTACACCTTC.